Below are 28 T cell receptor beta chains sequenced from a single sample in a study of T cells in women clearing cervical HPV infection. Clones were sequenced by immunoSEQ multiplex PCR, and TCRdb holds only the in-frame ones, with some missing. The table counts around 20,000 clones; about an eighth lies in the top ten. Sequencing was performed on blood buffy coat. The receptors derive from a woman aged 18-69 years with a cervical HPV16 infection that either progressed to CIN3+ or cleared (not recorded which).

Worth noting for this clone: The read ends 3 residues shy of where the CDR3 ends; the end is completed using the germline J gene. This chain joins TRBV30 and TRBJ1-2; 9 bases are shared with TRBD1. With V trimmed by 2 bases and J by 4 bases, 14 bases remained unmatched. Germline-derived CDR1 and CDR2 are GTSNPN and SVGIG (reference sequence). The CDR3 is 17 residues long. The CDR3 is CAWSMWGQGKYRYGYTF. The part of the CDR3 DNA that was read is TGTGCCTGGAGTATGTGGGGACAGGGAAAATATCGCTATGGC.

A remark on this clone: The DNA ends 3 residues before the CDR3 does, and the rest of the CDR3 is filled in from the germline J gene. The V call is TRBV19, the J call TRBJ1-5, with 7 positions matching TRBD1. This CDR3 has 14 amino acids. With V trimmed by 5 bases and J by 6 bases, 7 bases remained unmatched. Germline V lookup: CDR1 LNHDA, CDR2 SQIVND (reference sequence). The CDR3 is CASSERQGGQPQHF. CDR3 DNA (partial): TGTGCCAGTAGTGAACGTCAGGGGGGTCAGCCC.

As for this clone: Read data end 3 residues before the CDR3 end; the end is taken from the germline J gene. The chain has TRBV2 and TRBJ2-2; 8 bases line up with TRBD2. CDR1 is SNHLY and CDR2 is FYNNEI in the germline V gene. CDR3 length: 13 amino acids. Trimming took 5 bases from V and 6 from J; bases not matched to a gene: 2. The sequenced part of the CDR3 DNA is TGTGCCAGCAGTAAGCGGGAGTCCGGGGAG. Encoded protein: CASSKRESGE. The whole CDR3 protein is CASSKRESGELFF.

Regarding this clone: The observed sequence ends 3 residues before the CDR3 terminus, with the missing tail filled in from the germline J gene. The chain couples TRBV20-1 to TRBJ1-4, with 7 positions matching TRBD1. With V trimmed by 0 bases and J by 3 bases, 4 bases remained unmatched. This CDR3 region has 15 residues. CDR1 and CDR2 from the germline V gene are DFQATT and SNEGSKA (reference sequence). CDR3 protein: CSARDRGQSNEKLFF. Incomplete CDR3 DNA: TGCAGTGCTAGAGATCGGGGACAGTCTAATGAAAAA.

As concerns this clone: Sequencing ends 3 residues short of the CDR3 end; the germline J gene provides the rest. V and J are TRBV19 and TRBJ1-2; 9 bases match TRBD1. The CDR3 contains 14 residues. The germline V gene encodes CDR1 LNHDA and CDR2 SQIVND (reference sequence). V was pared by 6 bases and J by 7 bases, with 9 bases of the junction left unmatched. The CDR3 is CASRRTGAPIGYTF. The sequenced CDR3 bases are TGTGCCAGTAGACGGACAGGGGCGCCTATTGGC.

Of note for this clone: The missing CDR3 end, 3 residues past where the read stops, is filled in from the germline J gene. This chain connects TRBV29-1 to TRBJ2-5, with TRBD1 matching 10 bases. CDR1 and CDR2 from the germline V gene are SQVTM and ANQGSEA. V trimming: 4 bases; J trimming: 5 bases; junction bases outside the gene matches: 4. The CDR3 extends over 13 amino acids. CDR3 DNA (partial): TGCAGCGTTGGACAGGGGGCCGGGGAGACC. It yields the protein CSVGQGAGET. The whole CDR3 sequence is CSVGQGAGETQYF. The entire variable domain, with the rest obtained from reference TRBV29-1 and TRBJ2-5, is as follows: SAVISQKPSRDICQRGTSLTIQCQVDSQVTMMFWYRQQPGQSLTLIATANQGSEATYESGFVIDKFPISRPNLTFSTLTVSNMSPEDSSIYLCSVGQGAGETQYFGPGTRLLVL.

About this clone itself: The DNA ends 3 residues before the CDR3 does, and the rest of the CDR3 is filled in from the germline J gene. J is TRBJ2-7 and V is TRBV2, with D perhaps matching TRBD1 (5 bases). Germline values: CDR1 SNHLY, CDR2 FYNNEI. V lost 5 bases and J lost 5, with 10 bases in between. This CDR3 comprises 12 residues. The CDR3 loop reads CASSLDSHEQYF. Partial CDR3 DNA: TGTGCCAGCAGTCTCGACAGTCACGAG.

On this clone: The read stops 3 residues short of the end of the CDR3; the missing end is completed from the germline J gene. The chain recombines TRBV30 with TRBJ2-5; TRBD2 might be the D (5 bases). V gave up 1 base and J gave up 6 bases, with 12 bases separating them. Germline assignment: CDR1 GTSNPN and CDR2 SVGIG (reference sequence). The CDR3 is 13 residues long. CDR3 DNA (partial): TGTGCCTGGAGTGCCCCGGGGATGAAGACC. As protein: CAWSAPGMKT. The full CDR3 reads CAWSAPGMKTQYF.

CDR3 DNA (partial): TGTGCCAGCAGGGAGGACTTAGTCTATGGC. It is translated as CASREDLVYG. The whole CDR3 region reads CASREDLVYGYTF. The rearrangement uses TRBV6-2 or TRBV6-3 and TRBJ1-2; D remains ambiguous. Read sequence stops 3 residues before the CDR3 end, and the germline J gene provides the missing end. The germline V and J ends were trimmed by 6 bases and 4 bases, with 12 bases remaining between them. The CDR3 has 13 amino acids. Germline V gives CDR1 MNHEY, CDR2 SVGEGT.

A remark on this clone: The read terminates 3 residues ahead of where the CDR3 ends, so the germline J gene completes it. This chain joins TRBV20-1 and TRBJ2-3, with 15 bases fitting TRBD2. V lost 0 bases to trimming and J lost 2 bases; unmatched junction nucleotides: 6. Germline V gene data show CDR1 as DFQATT and CDR2 as SNEGSKA (reference sequence). CDR3 length: 18 amino acids. The CDR3 bases that were read are TGCAGTGCTAGAGACCCCGGGACTAGCGGGGGGTACACAGATACG. Its translation is CSARDPGTSGGYTDT. The complete CDR3 sequence is CSARDPGTSGGYTDTQYF.

As concerns this clone: Read coverage stops 3 residues before the CDR3 terminus; the germline J gene supplies the remainder. The rearrangement uses TRBV11-3 and TRBJ1-5; 7 bases line up with TRBD1. The CDR3 has 15 residues. V lost 5 bases to trimming and J lost 2 bases; unmatched junction nucleotides: 6. Germline V gene lookup returns CDR1 SGHNT and CDR2 YENEEA. The CDR3 protein is CASSRGQWGNQPQHF. The CDR3 DNA, read in part, is TGTGCCAGCAGCAGGGGGCAATGGGGCAATCAGCCC.

On this clone itself: The read terminates 3 residues ahead of where the CDR3 ends, so the germline J gene completes it. The chain combines TRBV13 with TRBJ2-3; maybe TRBD1 (6 bases). V was cut by 5 bases and J by 6 bases, with 18 bases left in between. There are 15 residues in the CDR3. In germline, CDR1 is PRHDT, CDR2 FYEKMQ (reference sequence). CDR3 bases read: TGTGCCAGCAGCCTCGGAAGGGGGAGCTACGATACG. Encoded protein: CASSLGRGSYDT. The whole CDR3 is CASSLGRGSYDTQYF.

Regarding this clone: Read data end 3 residues before the CDR3 end; the end is taken from the germline J gene. The V and J genes are TRBV5-1 and TRBJ1-2, with 8 bases that match TRBD1. CDR3 length equals 17 residues. The V and J ends lost 6 bases and 4 bases, in that order; junction bases with no gene match: 17. The germline gives CDR1 SGHRS, CDR2 YFSETQ. The CDR3 sequence is CASKNQQGDKTRYGYTF. The part of the CDR3 DNA that was read is TGCGCCAGCAAAAACCAACAGGGGGATAAAACCCGCTATGGC.

With regard to this clone: With the read ending 3 residues before the CDR3 end, the germline J gene is used to fill in that end. The genes are TRBV6-1 and TRBJ2-5; TRBD1 agrees at 7 bases. The junction had 7 bases not matched to a gene; V was cut back by 4 bases and J by 2 bases. The V gene's germline CDR1 is MNHNS and CDR2 SASEGT. The CDR3 has 15 amino acids. The CDR3 loop reads CASSAQGVRQETQYF. CDR3 DNA (partial): TGTGCCAGCAGTGCCCAGGGGGTACGTCAAGAGACC.

Regarding this clone: The junction shows a germline mismatch at one end, possibly a read error. Read sequence stops 3 residues before the CDR3 end, and the germline J gene provides the missing end. V usage is TRBV4-2 and J usage is TRBJ2-1; D gene uncertain. Germline V CDR1 and CDR2: LGHNA, YNFKEQ. The length of the CDR3 is 16 residues. The CDR3 protein is CASSQEIGWPYNEQFF. The covered CDR3 bases are TGCGCCAGCAGCCAAGAAATCGGGTGGCCCTACAATGAG.

The CDR3 here is CASSQGTGVNSPLHF. The CDR3 bases that were read are TGTGCCAGCAGCCAGGGGACAGGGGTTAATTCACCC. This chain uses TRBV7-9 with TRBJ1-6, with 10 bases identical to TRBD1. Read sequence stops 3 residues before the CDR3 end, and the germline J gene provides the missing end. V lost 5 bases to trimming and J lost 6 bases; unmatched junction nucleotides: 4. CDR1 and CDR2 (germline): SEHNR, FQNEAQ (reference sequence). The CDR3 has 15 residues. Complete variable domain (other parts from reference TRBV7-9 and TRBJ1-6): DTGVSQNPRHKITKRGQNVTFRCDPISEHNRLYWYRQTLGQGPEFLTYFQNEAQLEKSRLLSDRFSAERPKGSFSTLEIQRTEQGDSAMYLCASSQGTGVNSPLHFGNGTRLTVT.

The CDR3 loop is CSARAPNTEAFF. The sequenced CDR3 bases are TGCAGTGCTAGGGCTCCCAACACTGAA. This chain links TRBV20-1 with TRBJ1-1, with D hard to call. Coverage ceases 3 residues before the CDR3 finishes, and the germline J gene fills in the end. This CDR3 is 12 amino acids long. V lost 3 bases and J 2 bases, leaving 7 bases between the germline ends. Germline V gives CDR1 DFQATT, CDR2 SNEGSKA (reference sequence).

About this clone itself: The read stops 3 residues short of the end of the CDR3; the missing end is completed from the germline J gene. This chain joins TRBV6-2 or TRBV6-3 and TRBJ2-1; D is unclear. Trimming stripped 2 bases from V and 4 bases from J, with 6 bases between. CDR1 is MNHEY, CDR2 SVGEGT, per germline. The CDR3 runs 13 residues. The covered CDR3 bases are TGTGCCAGCAGTTACCGGTCTTACAATGAG. It translates to CASSYRSYNE. The whole CDR3 protein reads CASSYRSYNEQFF.

A note on this clone: The sequence runs out 3 residues before the end of the CDR3; the remainder is reconstructed from the germline J gene. The J gene is TRBJ2-2, the V gene TRBV11-2; the D gene is possibly TRBD1 (5 bases). The V gene's germline CDR1 is SGHAT and CDR2 FQNNGV. CDR3 length: 13 amino acids. V lost 5 bases to trimming and J lost 4 bases, with 8 bases between them. The covered CDR3 bases are TGTGCCAGCAGCAGTCAGGGCACCGGGGAG. Its protein product is CASSSQGTGE. In full, the CDR3 is CASSSQGTGELFF.

On this clone: From the germline J gene comes the end of the CDR3, since the read stops 3 residues before it. V usage is TRBV7-2 and J usage is TRBJ1-2; D unresolved. The CDR3 extends over 15 amino acids. Looked up from germline, CDR1 is SGHTA and CDR2 is FQGNSA. The DNA read from the CDR3 is TGTGCCAGCAGCTTTTTCCTTATGGTTGCAGATACC. It encodes CASSFFLMVADT. The CDR3 in full is CASSFFLMVADTYTF.

In terms of frequency, this clone is medium-sized. The read ends 3 residues shy of where the CDR3 ends; the end is completed using the germline J gene. The chain employs TRBV5-1 and TRBJ2-6; possible D gene TRBD1, 6 bases. The CDR3 runs to 16 residues. V lost 1 base and J 6 bases, leaving 14 bases between the germline ends. Germline V gives CDR1 SGHRS, CDR2 YFSETQ. The part of the CDR3 DNA that was read is TGCGCCAGCAGCTTGTCAGGGGCGAAAAAGGCCAACGTC. Protein sequence: CASSLSGAKKANV. The whole CDR3 reads CASSLSGAKKANVLTF.

Concerning this clone: The read is 3 residues too short to cover the CDR3 end, so that end is filled in from the germline J gene. The rearrangement joins TRBV19 to TRBJ1-2, with TRBD1 matching over 9 bases. V trimming: 5 bases; J trimming: 7 bases; junction bases outside the gene matches: 14. This CDR3 spans 16 amino acids. Germline V lookup: CDR1 LNHDA, CDR2 SQIVND (reference sequence). CDR3 DNA (partial): TGTGCCAGTAGTCCCCGAACCGAGACAGGGGGGAGTGGC. It codes for CASSPRTETGGSG. The CDR3, in full, reads CASSPRTETGGSGYTF.

As regards this clone: The read comes to an end 3 residues before the CDR3 does, leaving the germline J gene to fill in the end. The J gene is TRBJ2-5, the V gene TRBV7-9; 10 nucleotides align to TRBD1. CDR3 length: 15 amino acids. Germline CDR1 is SEHNR and CDR2 is FQNEAQ (reference sequence). V trimming: 7 bases; J trimming: 5 bases; junction bases outside the gene matches: 10. The chain's CDR3 is CASNPGQGIWETQYF. The sequenced part of the CDR3 DNA is TGTGCCAGCAATCCGGGACAGGGGATATGGGAGACC.

With regard to this clone: The observed sequence ends 3 residues before the CDR3 terminus, with the missing tail filled in from the germline J gene. The V and J genes are TRBV12-3 or TRBV12-4 and TRBJ2-3; tentative D call: TRBD2 (6 bases). The V gene lost 1 base and the J gene lost 1 base, with 12 bases spanning the gap. CDR3 length: 16 residues. CDR3 residues: CASSLERVWGTDTQYF. CDR3 DNA (partial): TGTGCCAGCAGTTTAGAGCGGGTTTGGGGCACAGATACG.

Concerning this clone itself: The CDR3 is cut off 3 residues early in the read; its end comes from the germline J gene. The chain combines TRBV5-1 with TRBJ2-7; 8 nucleotides align to TRBD2. The V gene end was trimmed by 3 bases and the J gene end by 2 bases; junction bases not matched to a gene: 10. Germline-derived CDR1 and CDR2 are SGHRS and YFSETQ. This CDR3 has 16 residues. The part of the CDR3 DNA that was read is TGCGCCAGCAGCTCGTCAGGCGGGGGGCAGGCCTACGAG. It codes for CASSSSGGGQAYE. In full, the CDR3 reads CASSSSGGGQAYEQYF.

Concerning this clone: The CDR3 goes on 3 residues after the read ends, and that part is filled in from the germline J gene. V usage is TRBV7-3 and J usage is TRBJ2-3; maybe TRBD2 (6 bases). Trimming cost V 3 bases and J 0 bases, with 10 bases left between them. The CDR3 runs 15 residues. Germline values: CDR1 SGHTA, CDR2 FQGTGA. The sequenced part of the CDR3 DNA is TGTGCCAGCAGCTTGAATAGCGGAAGCACAGATACG. Its translation is CASSLNSGSTDT. The full CDR3 protein reads CASSLNSGSTDTQYF.

A word on this clone: The read terminates 3 residues ahead of where the CDR3 ends, so the germline J gene completes it. The chain links TRBV5-4 to TRBJ2-1, with 8 bases matching TRBD1. V was pared by 4 bases and J by 5 bases, with 11 bases of the junction left unmatched. The germline V gene encodes CDR1 SGHNT and CDR2 YYREEE (reference sequence). This CDR3 is built from 16 residues. The covered CDR3 bases are TGTGCCAGCAGCACGCGGACAGGGAAAACCCACAATGAG. Its protein product is CASSTRTGKTHNE. The full CDR3 reads CASSTRTGKTHNEQFF.

With respect to this clone: The sequence runs out 3 residues before the end of the CDR3; the remainder is reconstructed from the germline J gene. V gene TRBV28 combines with J gene TRBJ2-7, with D tentatively TRBD1 (7 bases). The CDR3 sequence is 15 residues long. Trimming stripped 5 bases from V and 3 bases from J, with 17 bases between. Germline assignment: CDR1 MDHEN and CDR2 SYDVKM. Partial CDR3 DNA: TGTGCCAGCAGTCCCCAGGGGGGCTATCTCTACGAG. It translates to CASSPQGGYLYE. The CDR3 as a whole reads CASSPQGGYLYEQYF. The whole variable domain, remainder taken from reference TRBV28 and TRBJ2-7, is DVKVTQSSRYLVKRTGEKVFLECVQDMDHENMFWYRQDPGLGLRLIYFSYDVKMKEKGDIPEGYSVSREKKERFSLILESASTNQTSMYLCASSPQGGYLYEQYFGPGTRLTVT.